This entry lists 29 T cell receptor beta chains sequenced from one sample in a study of T cells in Graves' hyperthyroidism and ophthalmopathy. Researchers took RNA transcripts and amplified the TCR beta CDR3 regions from them. In the first-round RT-PCR of the TCR CDR3, the HTBI primer set was used. Each CDR3 protein is one row after TCRdb ran MiXCR on the multiplex PCR reads. The profile covers hundreds of thousands of distinct CDR3 sequences, with roughly 14% appearing a single time and about 12% taken by the ten largest. Sequenced sample: blood. These receptor sequences come from a man aged 18 to 30 with Graves' ophthalmopathy.

On this clonotype: This may be a read error: a much more frequent sequence differs by one nucleotide. CDR3 loop: CASSHDRSGLGCNEQFF. The CDR3 bases are TGTGCCAGCAGCCATGACCGGTCGGGACTAGGCTGCAATGAGCAGTTCTTC. The chain employs TRBV3-1 and TRBJ2-1; TRBD2 agrees at 8 bases. The trim removed 3 bases at V and 6 bases at J, leaving 13 bases unmatched. Germline CDR1 reads LGHDT; CDR2 reads YNNKEL (reference sequence). The CDR3 runs 17 residues.

This clonotype was observed a handful of times. This rearrangement joins TRBV24-1 to TRBJ1-2; D is perhaps TRBD1 (5 bases). V lost 4 bases and J lost 2, with 13 bases in between. Germline values: CDR1 KGHDR, CDR2 SFDVKD. The CDR3 consists of 15 residues. The CDR3: CATSDPHRSNYGYTF. The CDR3 bases are TGTGCCACCAGTGACCCCCACAGGTCCAACTATGGCTACACCTTC.

This clonotype has at least ten counts. This rearrangement joins TRBV7-9 to TRBJ2-1, with 9 bases fitting TRBD1. This CDR3 has 16 amino acids. Germline assignment: CDR1 SEHNR and CDR2 FQNEAQ (reference sequence). V trimming: 2 bases; J trimming: 4 bases; junction bases outside the gene matches: 6. Written as DNA, the CDR3 is TGTGCCAGCAGCTTAATAGGACAGGGGCGTTACAATGAGCAGTTCTTC. It codes for CASSLIGQGRYNEQFF.

This chain links TRBV2 with TRBJ2-7; unclear D gene. This CDR3 is 13 amino acids long. Germline CDR1 and CDR2: SNHLY and FYNNEI. V gave up 4 bases and J gave up 6 bases, with 13 bases separating them. DNA of the CDR3: TGTGCCAGCAGTGTCCTCCGGAATAGCGAGCAGTACTTC. It codes for CASSVLRNSEQYF.

Many counts were recorded for this clonotype. The V and J genes are TRBV7-2 and TRBJ2-1, with 8 bases that match TRBD2. Germline trimming cut 2 bases from V and 4 bases from J; bases unmatched to any gene: 10. Germline CDR1 is SGHTA and CDR2 is FQGNSA. The CDR3 consists of 17 residues. This chain's CDR3 is CASSLSQAGVGYNEQFF. CDR3 in DNA: TGTGCCAGCAGCTTATCCCAAGCGGGAGTGGGGTACAATGAGCAGTTCTTC.

The chain is built from TRBV29-1 and TRBJ2-2; weak D call: TRBD1 (5 bases). The CDR3 spans 14 residues. The germline CDR1 and CDR2 sequences are SQVTM and ANQGSEA. Trimming stripped 4 bases from V and 1 base from J, with 10 bases between. CDR3: CSVGVRGNTGELFF. For the CDR3, the DNA is TGCAGCGTTGGGGTTAGGGGGAACACCGGGGAGCTGTTTTTT.

The genes are TRBV19 and TRBJ1-1; D unresolved. The CDR3 sequence is 14 residues long. Per the germline V gene, CDR1 is LNHDA and CDR2 is SQIVND (reference sequence). Trimming cost V 4 bases and J 0 bases, with 9 bases left between them. The CDR3 DNA reads as TGTGCCAGTAGTAGGGTGGGAGTGAACACTGAAGCTTTCTTT. It yields the protein CASSRVGVNTEAFF.

The V gene is TRBV12-3 or TRBV12-4, the J gene TRBJ1-6; D may be TRBD1 (5 bases). The ends were cut back, 4 bases at V and 3 bases at J, with 13 bases in the middle. The CDR3 length is 16 residues. The CDR3 DNA reads as TGTGCCAGCAGTTACTCGGGGGGAGGCTATAATTCACCCCTCCACTTT. This translates into CASSYSGGGYNSPLHF.

This clonotype came up once. The chain joins TRBV6-1 to TRBJ2-1; weak D call: TRBD1 (6 bases). This CDR3 region has 16 residues. The V end was cut by 6 bases, the J end by 7 bases, with 22 bases between. The germline V gene has CDR1 MNHNS and CDR2 SASEGT. DNA of the CDR3: TGTGCCAGCAGCCCCCTAGAAGGACAGAGATGGAATGAGCAGTTCTTC. Protein sequence: CASSPLEGQRWNEQFF.

As regards this clonotype: A much more abundant neighbour one base away suggests this may be a read error. Because the CDR3 is missing its conserved closing phenylalanine or tryptophan, this is likely a read error. CDR3 in amino acids: CASSRQGTGELFS. DNA for the CDR3: TGTGCCAGCAGTAGACAGGGGACCGGGGAGCTGTTTTCT. The chain links TRBV12-3 or TRBV12-4 to TRBJ2-2; TRBD1 agrees at 8 bases. The CDR3 extends over 13 amino acids. The junction had 1 base not matched to a gene; V was cut back by 5 bases and J by 5 bases.

This clonotype occurred many times. The V and J genes are TRBV27 and TRBJ2-1; D unclear. The V gene's germline CDR1 is MNHEY and CDR2 SMNVEV (reference sequence). V gave up 0 bases and J gave up 9 bases, with 3 bases separating them. The length of the CDR3 is 11 residues. The CDR3 protein is CASSLSGEQFF. CDR3 sequence (DNA): TGTGCCAGCAGTTTATCTGGTGAGCAGTTCTTC.

This chain uses TRBV6-1 with TRBJ1-4; TRBD1 might be the D (5 bases). Germline CDR1 reads MNHNS; CDR2 reads SASEGT. CDR3 length: 13 amino acids. Trimming pared 4 bases from V and 8 bases from J, leaving 11 bases between. The CDR3 here is CASSVGGAEKLFF. The CDR3 DNA is TGTGCCAGCAGTGTGGGAGGGGCGGAAAAACTGTTTTTT.

V gene TRBV7-9 combines with J gene TRBJ1-3; the match to TRBD1 covers 7 bases. V lost 6 bases, J lost 4 bases, and 18 bases stayed unmatched. Germline assignment: CDR1 SEHNR and CDR2 FQNEAQ (reference sequence). This CDR3 has 18 amino acids. CDR3 residues: CASSQSGTAFQSGNTIYF. CDR3 nucleotides: TGTGCCAGCAGTCAAAGTGGGACAGCGTTTCAGTCCGGAAACACCATATATTTT.

This clonotype was seen repeatedly, ten times or more. This sequence joins TRBV28 and TRBJ1-1; maybe TRBD1 (6 bases). The CDR3 has 14 amino acids. Between the trimmed V and J ends, which lost 10 bases and 1 base, there was a span of 16 bases. Germline-derived CDR1 and CDR2 are MDHEN and SYDVKM. CDR3 sequence reads: CATFSPGENTEAFF. In DNA form, the CDR3 reads TGTGCCACCTTCTCTCCAGGGGAGAACACTGAAGCTTTCTTT.

This clonotype has only a few counts. The rearrangement joins TRBV29-1 to TRBJ1-1; D may be TRBD1 (6 bases). Germline assignment: CDR1 SQVTM and CDR2 ANQGSEA. V was pared by 2 bases and J by 9 bases, with 16 bases between. The CDR3 is 13 residues long. CDR3 DNA sequence: TGCAGCGTTGAATTTTTGGGGGCGATTAAAGCTTTCTTT. Residues: CSVEFLGAIKAFF. The entire variable domain, with the rest obtained from reference TRBV29-1 and TRBJ1-1, is as follows: SAVISQKPSRDICQRGTSLTIQCQVDSQVTMMFWYRQQPGQSLTLIATANQGSEATYESGFVIDKFPISRPNLTFSTLTVSNMSPEDSSIYLCSVEFLGAIKAFFGQGTRLTVV.

This clonotype was seen at least ten times. The chain is built from TRBV11-2 and TRBJ2-3; D gene uncertain. Germline loops: CDR1 SGHAT, CDR2 FQNNGV. The CDR3 covers 14 residues. Deletions cut 0 bases from V and 6 bases from J, with 10 bases between. The CDR3 nucleotides read TGTGCCAGCAGCTTAGAGGTGGCCTGGGATACGCAGTATTTT. It is translated as CASSLEVAWDTQYF.

This clonotype was picked up many times. V usage is TRBV5-1 and J usage is TRBJ1-4; a possible D gene is TRBD1 (5 bases). The V and J ends lost 1 base and 8 bases respectively, with 12 bases between them. The CDR3 runs to 14 residues. Germline V gene sequence: CDR1 SGHRS, CDR2 YFSETQ. DNA of the CDR3: TGCGCCAGCAGCTTGCAGGGAACTGGGGAAAAACTGTTTTTT. Protein sequence: CASSLQGTGEKLFF. Full variable domain (outside the CDR3, taken from reference TRBV5-1 and TRBJ1-4): KAGVTQTPRYLIKTRGQQVTLSCSPISGHRSVSWYQQTPGQGLQFLFEYFSETQRNKGNFPGRFSGRQFSNSRSEMNVSTLELGDSALYLCASSLQGTGEKLFFGSGTQLSVL.

This clonotype was detected many times. The gene calls are TRBV3-1 and TRBJ1-1, with D maybe TRBD1 (5 bases). The ends were cut back, 4 bases at V and 4 bases at J, with 13 bases in the middle. Looked up from germline, CDR1 is LGHDT and CDR2 is YNNKEL (reference sequence). The CDR3 sequence is 14 residues long. The CDR3 spells CASSPFWRGTEAFF. The CDR3 DNA sequence: TGTGCCAGCAGCCCCTTTTGGAGGGGCACTGAAGCTTTCTTT.

In this sample, this clonotype turned up many times. This chain uses TRBV12-3 or TRBV12-4 with TRBJ2-1; D may be TRBD1 (5 bases). The CDR3 extends over 12 amino acids. The ends were cut back, 6 bases at V and 6 bases at J, with 9 bases in the middle. The CDR3 loop is CASRSQGNEQFF. The CDR3 bases are TGTGCCAGCAGATCTCAGGGCAATGAGCAGTTCTTC.

This chain uses TRBV7-6 with TRBJ2-5; D may be TRBD2 (7 bases). V dropped 0 bases and J dropped 3 bases, with 14 bases sitting between them. Germline-derived CDR1 and CDR2 are SGHVS and FNYEAQ. The CDR3 is 16 residues long. CDR3 amino acids: CASSLAPGGGEETQYF. CDR3 DNA sequence: TGTGCCAGCAGCTTAGCTCCGGGGGGCGGAGAAGAGACCCAGTACTTC.

V usage is TRBV6-1 and J usage is TRBJ2-2; 7 bases line up with TRBD1. This CDR3 region has 17 residues. The junction had 13 bases not matched to a gene; V was cut back by 5 bases and J by 4 bases. Looked up from germline, CDR1 is MNHNS and CDR2 is SASEGT. This CDR3 is CASSQTGRPPGTGELFF. The CDR3 nucleotides read TGTGCCAGCAGTCAGACAGGGCGACCGCCCGGCACCGGGGAGCTGTTTTTT.

The chain combines TRBV25-1 with TRBJ2-5; 8 bases agree with TRBD2. Germline V gene lookup returns CDR1 MGHDK and CDR2 SYGVNS. The CDR3 loop spans 16 amino acids. J lost 5 bases, V lost 2 bases, and 10 bases had no gene match. CDR3 nucleotides: TGTGCCAGCAGTGAAGGAGCGGGAGTGTTCGGGGAGACCCAGTACTTC. Translated, it gives CASSEGAGVFGETQYF.

Only a few counts were recorded for this clonotype. The gene calls are TRBV13 and TRBJ2-2, with a possible D match to TRBD2 (6 bases). Trimming pared 0 bases from V and 4 bases from J, leaving 15 bases between. The germline V gene encodes CDR1 PRHDT and CDR2 FYEKMQ (reference sequence). CDR3 length: 17 amino acids. The CDR3 bases are TGTGCCAGCAGCTTAGGGCTAGCGCAGTACTCCACCGGGGAGCTGTTTTTT. It encodes CASSLGLAQYSTGELFF.

This clonotype was counted at least ten times. This chain uses TRBV7-2 with TRBJ2-1, with D possibly being TRBD1 or TRBD2 (5 bases each). The CDR3 contains 15 residues. Germline lookup yields CDR1 SGHTA and CDR2 FQGNSA. Between the trimmed V and J ends, which lost 5 bases and 0 bases, there was a span of 11 bases. The CDR3 nucleotides read TGTGCCAGCAGCCGGGGACCAAGCTCCTACAATGAGCAGTTCTTC. Its translation is CASSRGPSSYNEQFF.

This rearrangement joins TRBV5-1 to TRBJ1-6; D is unclear. Trimming took 4 bases from V and 9 from J, leaving 8 bases between them. Germline assignment: CDR1 SGHRS and CDR2 YFSETQ. The CDR3 runs 12 residues. The CDR3 nucleotides read TGCGCCAGCAGCATTGATAGTTCACCCCTCCACTTT. It yields the protein CASSIDSSPLHF.

This clonotype was seen ten or more times. V gene TRBV5-1 combines with J gene TRBJ2-3, with 10 bases lining up with TRBD2. With 3 bases clipped from V and 3 bases from J, the junction kept 4 bases outside the gene matches. The CDR3 runs to 15 residues. In germline, CDR1 is SGHRS, CDR2 YFSETQ. CDR3 bases: TGCGCCAGCAGCTCTAGCGGGAGAACGACAGATACGCAGTATTTT. Translating it yields CASSSSGRTTDTQYF.

This clonotype was counted a few times. The chain uses TRBV14 and TRBJ2-3, with D perhaps assigned TRBD1 or TRBD2 (5 bases each). The germline gives CDR1 SGHDN, CDR2 FVKESK. The CDR3 is 15 residues long. V lost 0 bases and J lost 5, with 12 bases in between. As DNA, the CDR3 is TGTGCCAGCAGCCAAGACGAGGGGCGATTAGATACGCAGTATTTT. Residues: CASSQDEGRLDTQYF.

Many counts were recorded for this clonotype. The rearrangement joins TRBV7-2 to TRBJ1-6; possible D gene TRBD1, 6 bases. Trimming removed 5 bases at V and 11 bases at J, with 19 bases between. This CDR3 spans 15 amino acids. The germline V gene has CDR1 SGHTA and CDR2 FQGNSA. CDR3 sequence reads: CASSLYSGEVTPLHF. In nucleotides, the CDR3 is TGTGCCAGCAGCCTCTATTCAGGGGAGGTAACACCCCTCCACTTT.

This clonotype came up a few times. A clone one base away is much larger, so this may be a read error. Since no conserved phenylalanine or tryptophan closes the CDR3, a read error is the likely cause. J is TRBJ1-2 and V is TRBV6-5; 7 bases are shared with TRBD1. V lost 2 bases to trimming and J lost 10 bases; unmatched junction nucleotides: 10. Per germline, CDR1 MNHEY and CDR2 SVGAGI. The CDR3 runs to 14 residues. The CDR3 here is CASSYDGQAGTYTV. The CDR3 DNA reads TGTGCCAGCAGTTACGACGGACAGGCCGGGACCTACACCGTC.